One and the same sample provided the 31 T cell receptor beta chains below, sequenced in a study of spatial heterogeneity in lung cancer. TCRdb processed the 5' RACE reads anew with MiXCR; each CDR3 protein has one entry. The sample lists around 6,000 distinct CDR3 sequences, more than 12% occurring once. Their cognate antigens are unknown. Time point here: sample taken at primary tumor resection. The study, taken as a whole, reports: One measure, the expanded intratumoral alpha and beta TCR count, tracked tumor mutation counts.

Sequenced material: lung tumor tissue, taken at surgery. Receptors originate from a male donor with early-stage non-small cell lung cancer.

Regarding this clonotype: In a library made to pick up alpha chains, this beta chain is a stray read with a size that means little. This chain connects TRBV14 to TRBJ1-5; unclear D gene. This CDR3 has 14 amino acids. Germline V gene lookup returns CDR1 SGHDN and CDR2 FVKESK. V was shortened by 3 bases and J by 0 bases, with 6 bases between the two germline ends. In DNA form, the CDR3 reads TGTGCCAGCAGCCAGGCGGGTAGCAATCAGCCCCAGCATTTT. This translates into CASSQAGSNQPQHF.

Within the sample, this clonotype is medium-sized. For a library built for alpha chains, this beta chain is a stray read; little rests on its size. The chain couples TRBV4-3 to TRBJ1-1; D might be TRBD1 (6 bases). V dropped 0 bases and J dropped 1 base, with 12 bases sitting between them. This CDR3 has 16 amino acids. Germline CDR1 and CDR2: LGHNA and YSLEER. CDR3 in DNA: TGCGCCAGCAGCCAAGATGGGGGGGGCAGGAACACTGAAGCTTTCTTT. Translating gives CASSQDGGGRNTEAFF.

The sample holds a few counts of this clonotype. A library made for alpha chains picked up this beta chain off target, so its size means little. The gene calls are TRBV30 and TRBJ1-6; 8 bases are a match to TRBD1. V was clipped by 4 bases and J by 10 bases; unmatched bases: 6. This CDR3 is built from 13 residues. Germline V gene sequence: CDR1 GTSNPN, CDR2 SVGIG (reference sequence). The CDR3, as DNA: TGTGCCTGGACCGACAGGGGTACCTCACCCCTCCACTTT. Encoded protein: CAWTDRGTSPLHF.

At least ten counts were recorded for this clonotype. Because this beta chain is a stray read in a library intended to capture alpha chains, its abundance should not be given much weight. Written as DNA, the CDR3 is TGCGCCAGCAGCGCCCCGGACAGTTCTGCCCCCACTGAAGCTTTCTTT. Its translation: CASSAPDSSAPTEAFF. V gene TRBV5-1 combines with J gene TRBJ1-1; maybe TRBD1 (6 bases). CDR1 is SGHRS, CDR2 YFSETQ, per germline. The CDR3 spans 16 residues. Trimming removed 4 bases from V and 4 bases from J, with 20 bases in between.

This clonotype is medium-sized in the sample. Because the library targeted alpha chains, this beta chain is an off-target read whose size means little. The J gene is TRBJ2-3, the V gene TRBV28; 7 bases align to TRBD1. V shed 3 bases and J 2 bases; nucleotides not matched to a gene: 5. This CDR3 is built from 15 residues. CDR1 is MDHEN, CDR2 SYDVKM, per germline. The CDR3 loop reads CASSFLGTDTDTQYF. The CDR3 DNA reads TGTGCCAGCAGTTTCCTAGGGACAGACACAGATACGCAGTATTTT.

For this clonotype: This beta chain was picked up by a library intended for alpha chains and is off target, so its count carries little meaning. The chain joins TRBV12-3 or TRBV12-4 to TRBJ1-5, with D uncertain. The CDR3 runs 13 residues. V was pared by 1 base and J by 5 bases, with 6 bases between. The CDR3 region is CASSLGADQPQHF. Here the CDR3 DNA reads TGTGCCAGCAGTTTAGGGGCGGATCAGCCCCAGCATTTT.

Sample share makes this clonotype medium-sized (0.01 to 0.1%). This beta chain was picked up by a library intended for alpha chains and is off target, so its count carries little meaning. J is TRBJ2-7 and V is TRBV28; TRBD2 might be the D (6 bases). The CDR3 runs 16 residues. Germline loops: CDR1 MDHEN, CDR2 SYDVKM. Between the trimmed V and J ends, which lost 7 bases and 0 bases, there was a span of 19 bases. The CDR3 DNA sequence: TGTGCCAGCACCCCGGTGGGGCGGGGCCTCTCCTACGAGCAGTACTTC. It encodes CASTPVGRGLSYEQYF.

This clonotype is classed as medium-sized. This beta chain appears as a stray read in a library generated for alpha chains; its size is not informative. This rearrangement joins TRBV9 to TRBJ2-5, with 9 bases aligning to TRBD2. The CDR3 runs to 15 residues. The ends lost 1 base at V and 2 bases at J; junction bases unmatched: 3. Germline CDR1 is SGDLS and CDR2 is YYNGEE. In nucleotides, the CDR3 is TGTGCCAGCAGCGTAACTAGCGGGTCTCAAGAGACCCAGTACTTC. This translates into CASSVTSGSQETQYF.

Within the sample, this clonotype is medium-sized. Within a library made for alpha chains, this beta chain is off target, and its count is uninformative. The CDR3 protein is CSTARGGRYNEQFF. In nucleotides, the CDR3 is TGCAGTACTGCCAGGGGAGGTCGCTACAATGAGCAGTTCTTC. The chain combines TRBV20-1 with TRBJ2-1; D may match TRBD1 or TRBD2 (6 bases each). V was pared by 8 bases and J by 3 bases, with 17 bases between. The CDR3 is 14 amino acids. Germline-derived CDR1 and CDR2 are DFQATT and SNEGSKA (reference sequence).

Regarding this clonotype: This beta chain is an unintended read in a library built for alpha chains; its size means little. This chain links TRBV4-1 with TRBJ2-1; D is undetermined. V was shortened by 7 bases and J by 7 bases, with 5 bases between the two germline ends. CDR1 and CDR2 (germline): MGHRA, YSYEKL. CDR3 length: 10 residues. CDR3 in amino acids: CASMGNEQFF. CDR3 in DNA: TGCGCCAGCATGGGTAATGAGCAGTTCTTC.

This clonotype was counted many times. As an off-target read in a library built for alpha chains, this beta chain has a frequency of little significance. CDR3 region: CSVEEGSGGPGELFF. In DNA form, the CDR3 reads TGCAGCGTTGAAGAGGGATCTGGGGGGCCCGGGGAGCTGTTTTTT. The chain links TRBV29-1 to TRBJ2-2; D assignment may be TRBD1 or TRBD2 (6 bases each). From germline, CDR1 is SQVTM and CDR2 ANQGSEA. The CDR3 covers 15 residues. V dropped 0 bases and J dropped 6 bases, with 14 bases sitting between them.

This clonotype is judged medium-sized. For a library built for alpha chains, this beta chain is a stray read; little rests on its size. The chain carries TRBV11-2 and TRBJ2-5; D is unresolved. This CDR3 spans 13 amino acids. CDR1 SGHAT and CDR2 FQNNGV come from the germline V gene. V dropped 1 base and J dropped 5 bases, with 8 bases sitting between them. The CDR3 spells CASSLAVEETQYF. The CDR3 DNA is TGTGCCAGCAGCTTAGCCGTTGAGGAGACCCAGTACTTC.

On this clonotype: This beta chain appears as a stray read in a library generated for alpha chains; its size is not informative. This chain joins TRBV10-1 and TRBJ1-1, with TRBD1 as a possible D gene (5 bases). Germline CDR1 is WNHNN and CDR2 is SYGVQD (reference sequence). V lost 5 bases and J 8 bases, leaving 15 bases between the germline ends. The CDR3 consists of 13 residues. The CDR3 coding sequence is TGCGCCAGCAGTAGACAGTGGGCCGGGGAAGCTTTCTTT. Its translation is CASSRQWAGEAFF.

To note about this clonotype: Found in a library prepared for alpha chains, this beta chain is an off-target read, and its abundance has little meaning. The genes are TRBV14 and TRBJ1-6, with TRBD1 as a possible D gene (5 bases). This CDR3 has 15 amino acids. Germline values: CDR1 SGHDN, CDR2 FVKESK. V was clipped by 0 bases and J by 4 bases, with 7 bases between them. The CDR3 region is CASSQETDYNSPLHF. CDR3 bases: TGTGCCAGCAGCCAAGAGACAGATTATAATTCACCCCTCCACTTT.

With regard to this clonotype: This beta chain was picked up by a library intended for alpha chains and is off target, so its count carries little meaning. V is TRBV7-9 and J is TRBJ2-1, with D perhaps being TRBD1 or TRBD2 (7 bases each). Germline V gene lookup returns CDR1 SEHNR and CDR2 FQNEAQ (reference sequence). Trimming took 7 bases from V and 2 from J, leaving 27 bases between them. This CDR3 comprises 19 residues. The CDR3 loop reads CASIKDRRPSGGTYNEQFF. CDR3 DNA: TGTGCCAGCATCAAGGACAGGAGACCTAGCGGAGGGACCTACAATGAGCAGTTCTTC.

Notes on this clonotype: Within a library made for alpha chains, this beta chain is off target, and its count is uninformative. The chain links TRBV28 to TRBJ2-5; possible D gene TRBD2, 5 bases. V shed 9 bases and J shed 5 bases, with 13 bases lying between them. There are 12 residues in the CDR3. The V gene's germline CDR1 is MDHEN and CDR2 SYDVKM. The CDR3 region is CASGLAWETQYF. The CDR3 DNA is TGTGCCAGTGGACTGGCATGGGAGACCCAGTACTTC.

Comments on this clonotype: Because this beta chain is a stray read in a library intended to capture alpha chains, its abundance should not be given much weight. The chain combines TRBV29-1 with TRBJ2-5, with TRBD2 matching 7 bases. This CDR3 has 13 residues. Per the germline V gene, CDR1 is SQVTM and CDR2 is ANQGSEA. The J segment lost 4 bases and the V segment lost 4 bases, leaving 6 bases of the junction unmatched. The CDR3 nucleotides read TGCAGCGTTGGCGGCGGGGGAGCAGAGACCCAGTACTTC. Translated: CSVGGGGAETQYF.

A remark on this clonotype: Found in a library prepared for alpha chains, this beta chain is an off-target read, and its abundance has little meaning. The V call is TRBV6-5, the J call TRBJ2-1; no clear D. Germline CDR1 is MNHEY and CDR2 is SVGAGI. The V end lost 3 bases, the J end lost 0 bases, and 6 bases lay between the germline ends. CDR3 length equals 14 residues. CDR3 sequence (DNA): TGTGCCAGCAGTTATTCCAGCTCCTACAATGAGCAGTTCTTC. Its protein is CASSYSSSYNEQFF.

As to this clonotype: Lacking the conserved final phenylalanine or tryptophan, this CDR3 likely reflects a read error. This beta chain lies outside the target of a library built for alpha chains; its clone size means little. The chain links TRBV28 to TRBJ2-5; a possible D gene is TRBD1 (7 bases). The ends were cut back, 6 bases at V and 2 bases at J, with 13 bases in the middle. The CDR3 contains 14 residues. In germline, CDR1 is MDHEN, CDR2 SYDVKM. Written as DNA, the CDR3 is TGTGCCAGCAGCTCGACAGGGACTCAAGAGACCCAGTACTCC. Amino acids: CASSSTGTQETQYS.

By sample fraction, this clonotype is medium-sized (0.01 to 0.1%). The library was prepared for alpha chains; this beta chain is a stray read, so its frequency means little. This chain connects TRBV27 to TRBJ2-5; TRBD2 matches at 14 bases. After removal of 2 bases from V and 4 bases from J, the junction contained 3 bases not matched to a gene. Germline V gene lookup returns CDR1 MNHEY and CDR2 SMNVEV (reference sequence). The CDR3 covers 16 residues. As DNA, the CDR3 is TGTGCCAGCAGTTTAGGGACTAGCGGGAGTTTAGAGACCCAGTACTTC. Translation: CASSLGTSGSLETQYF.

Notes on this clonotype: This beta chain was picked up by a library intended for alpha chains and is off target, so its count carries little meaning. The rearrangement uses TRBV30 and TRBJ1-5; 7 positions match TRBD1. The CDR3 has 16 amino acids. From germline, CDR1 is GTSNPN and CDR2 SVGIG (reference sequence). V trimming: 2 bases; J trimming: 9 bases; junction bases outside the gene matches: 16. CDR3 bases: TGTGCCTGGAGTTCAACCCGGGGACAGACCTTACCGCCCCAGCATTTT. Translation gives CAWSSTRGQTLPPQHF.

This clonotype is labeled medium-sized. Within a library made for alpha chains, this beta chain is off target, and its count is uninformative. CDR3 in amino acids: CASRDNTEAFF. The CDR3 nucleotides are TGTGCCAGCAGGGACAACACTGAAGCTTTCTTT. The genes are TRBV6-1 and TRBJ1-1; D is ambiguous. Trimming left V 6 bases short and J 2 bases short, with 4 bases between. Germline CDR1 is MNHNS and CDR2 is SASEGT. This CDR3 comprises 11 residues.

About this clonotype itself: The library was built for alpha chains, so this beta chain is an off-target read and its size means little. The chain joins TRBV13 to TRBJ2-5; 11 bases map to TRBD1. Per germline, CDR1 PRHDT and CDR2 FYEKMQ (reference sequence). V lost 8 bases to trimming and J lost 4 bases; unmatched junction nucleotides: 0. The CDR3 is 12 residues long. CDR3 sequence: CASGQGAETQYF. As DNA, the CDR3 is TGTGCCAGCGGACAGGGGGCAGAGACCCAGTACTTC.

By share, this clonotype counts as medium-sized. This beta chain appears as a stray read in a library generated for alpha chains; its size is not informative. The chain uses TRBV9 and TRBJ2-3, with unresolved D. CDR1 is SGDLS and CDR2 is YYNGEE in the germline V gene. Trimming removed 2 bases at V and 4 bases at J, with 2 bases between. This CDR3 contains 11 residues. For the CDR3, the DNA is TGTGCCAGCAGCGTCGCAGATACGCAGTATTTT. It codes for CASSVADTQYF.

In the case of this clonotype: A library made for alpha chains picked up this beta chain off target, so its size means little. This chain joins TRBV3-1 and TRBJ1-5; possibly TRBD1 for D (5 bases). Germline CDR1 is LGHDT and CDR2 is YNNKEL (reference sequence). V was pared by 4 bases and J by 1 base, with 11 bases between. The CDR3 length is 15 residues. This CDR3 reads CASSPSGSSNQPQHF. CDR3 bases: TGTGCCAGCAGCCCATCAGGGTCAAGCAATCAGCCCCAGCATTTT. The whole variable domain, remainder taken from reference TRBV3-1 and TRBJ1-5, is DTAVSQTPKYLVTQMGNDKSIKCEQNLGHDTMYWYKQDSKKFLKIMFSYNNKELIINETVPNRFSPKSPDKAHLNLHINSLELGDSAVYFCASSPSGSSNQPQHFGDGTRLSIL.

On this clonotype itself: The size of this beta chain means little, since it is a stray read in a library made for alpha chains. The chain links TRBV27 to TRBJ1-6; 12 positions agree with TRBD1. The CDR3 has 15 residues. The germline V gene has CDR1 MNHEY and CDR2 SMNVEV (reference sequence). Losses at the gene ends were 5 bases for V and 10 bases for J; bases not matched to a gene: 6. The CDR3 loop reads CASSPGQGARSPLHF. The CDR3 DNA sequence: TGTGCCAGCAGTCCGGGACAGGGGGCTCGGTCACCCCTCCACTTT.

This clonotype rates as medium-sized. As an off-target read in a library built for alpha chains, this beta chain has a frequency of little significance. This chain joins TRBV7-9 and TRBJ2-1; 9 bases line up with TRBD1. The CDR3 runs 12 residues. V was pared by 3 bases and J by 13 bases, with 4 bases of the junction left unmatched. Germline lookup yields CDR1 SEHNR and CDR2 FQNEAQ (reference sequence). CDR3 protein: CASSLTGQGQFF. Written as DNA, the CDR3 is TGTGCCAGCAGCTTGACGGGACAGGGTCAGTTCTTC.

By sample fraction, this clonotype is medium-sized. Since the library was made to target alpha chains, this beta chain is a stray read and its abundance is not meaningful. The chain recombines TRBV10-3 with TRBJ1-1; D gene uncertain. The CDR3 is made up of 14 amino acids. V shed 2 bases and J shed 3 bases, with 10 bases lying between them. Germline V gene lookup returns CDR1 ENHRY and CDR2 SYGVKD. The CDR3 coding sequence is TGTGCCATCAGTGAGGACCCGACGGACACTGAAGCTTTCTTT. Protein product: CAISEDPTDTEAFF.

This clonotype was seen ten or more times. The size of this beta chain means little, since it is a stray read in a library made for alpha chains. The CDR3 here is CAWDRGQGRLFF. CDR3 sequence (DNA): TGTGCCTGGGATAGGGGGCAGGGGAGGCTGTTTTTT. V usage is TRBV30 and J usage is TRBJ2-2; 7 nucleotides agree with TRBD1. Germline V gene sequence: CDR1 GTSNPN, CDR2 SVGIG (reference sequence). V was clipped by 5 bases and J by 13 bases; unmatched bases: 10. There are 12 residues in the CDR3.

In its sample, this clonotype is medium-sized. This beta chain is off target for a library built for alpha chains, so its abundance means little. The rearrangement links TRBV7-9 to TRBJ2-7; TRBD1 aligns across 7 bases. The CDR3 totals 14 residues. Losses at the gene ends were 4 bases for V and 2 bases for J; bases not matched to a gene: 5. The germline V gene has CDR1 SEHNR and CDR2 FQNEAQ (reference sequence). The CDR3 loop is CASSSPGQPYEQYF. The CDR3 coding sequence is TGTGCCAGCAGCTCTCCGGGACAGCCCTACGAGCAGTACTTC.

This clonotype appeared many times. The library was prepared for alpha chains; this beta chain is a stray read, so its frequency means little. The chain combines TRBV7-3 with TRBJ2-5; D is perhaps TRBD1 (6 bases). The ends were cut back, 5 bases at V and 6 bases at J, with 13 bases in the middle. The CDR3 is made up of 13 amino acids. The germline gives CDR1 SGHTA, CDR2 FQGTGA. CDR3 in amino acids: CASSPRGRKTQYF. The CDR3 DNA reads as TGTGCCAGCAGCCCCAGGGGTAGGAAGACCCAGTACTTC.